A selection of T cell receptor beta chains follows, all from one sample in a study of blood T cell repertoires in COVID-19. Data came from immunoSEQ multiplex PCR; TCRdb stores just in-frame clones and leaves some out. In the table there are about 50,000 clones, 90% of which are singletons. Source material: peripheral blood. The receptor source for this set is a man aged 40-50 years with acute or convalescent COVID-19. CDR3s include the opening cysteine and the closing phenylalanine or tryptophan. Fields, in order: J gene, D gene, V gene, clone size, CDR3 protein, CDR3 DNA. The D gene is left open where the match is weak. Only part of the rows carry a size: once, few, many, or a class if the clone is expanded.

TRBJ2-2 . TRBV29-1 once CSVAGVDTFTGELFF TGCAGCGTTGCTGGAGTGGACACCTTTACCGGGGAGCTGTTTTTT
TRBJ2-2 TRBD2 TRBV2 . CASRLAVTGELFF TGTGCCAGCAGACTAGCGGTCACCGGGGAGCTGTTTTTT
TRBJ1-1 . TRBV6-5 . CASSLQGSPEAFF TGTGCCAGCAGTCTGCAGGGGAGTCCTGAAGCTTTCTTT
TRBJ2-5 . TRBV3-1/TRBV3-2 . CASRFGLGQETQYF TGTGCCAGCAGATTCGGACTGGGTCAAGAGACCCAGTACTTC
TRBJ1-4 TRBD1 TRBV24-1 once CATAGQGDEKLFF TGTGCCACAGCGGGACAGGGGGACGAAAAACTGTTTTTT
TRBJ1-5 TRBD1 TRBV6-5 . CASSPGGLSNQPQHF TGTGCCAGCAGTCCAGGGGGCTTAAGCAATCAGCCCCAGCATTTT
TRBJ2-1 TRBD2 TRBV4-2 . CASSQGLAGVGNEQFF TGTGCCAGCAGCCAAGGGCTAGCGGGAGTAGGCAATGAGCAGTTCTTC
TRBJ1-6 TRBD1 TRBV9 . CASRSGTGNSPLHF TGTGCCAGCAGATCCGGGACAGGCAATTCACCCCTCCACTTT
TRBJ2-5 TRBD1 TRBV2 . CASSKGQTQETQYF TGTGCCAGCAGTAAGGGACAGACCCAAGAGACCCAGTACTTC
TRBJ2-5 TRBD1 TRBV3-1/TRBV3-2 . CASSHLWDSDSETQYF TGTGCCAGCAGCCATCTGTGGGACAGTGATTCGGAGACCCAGTACTTC
TRBJ1-5 . TRBV2 . CASSDRVGGQPQHF TGTGCCAGCAGTGACCGGGTGGGGGGTCAGCCCCAGCATTTT
TRBJ2-3 TRBD1 TRBV11-3 . CASSPAGTVSTDTQYF TGTGCCAGCAGCCCTGCCGGGACAGTCAGCACAGATACGCAGTATTTT
TRBJ2-7 TRBD2 TRBV11-1 once CASTLTGTAGGQYF TGTGCCAGCACCTTGACAGGGACAGCGGGAGGGCAGTACTTC
TRBJ1-1 . TRBV30 . CAWSVLANTEAFF TGTGCCTGGAGTGTACTCGCTAACACTGAAGCTTTCTTT
TRBJ2-7 TRBD2 TRBV7-6 . CASSFQFSGRISYEQYF TGTGCCAGCAGCTTCCAATTTAGCGGGAGGATCTCCTACGAGCAGTACTTC
TRBJ1-1 TRBD1 TRBV9 . CASSGYRDRDNMGAFF TGTGCCAGCAGCGGATATCGGGACAGGGATAATATGGGAGCTTTCTTT
TRBJ1-3 TRBD1 TRBV5-4 . CASSLVGGQNTIYF TGTGCCAGCAGCTTGGTAGGGGGCCAGAACACCATATATTTT
TRBJ2-7 . TRBV7-2 . CASSHSGDYEQYF TGTGCCAGCAGCCATAGCGGTGACTACGAGCAGTACTTC
TRBJ2-7 TRBD2 TRBV30 once CAWSSAGVLFNEQYF TGTGCCTGGAGTTCAGCGGGAGTATTATTCAACGAGCAGTACTTC
TRBJ2-5 . TRBV11-3 . CASSSDRQETQYF TGTGCCAGCAGCTCTGACAGACAAGAGACCCAGTACTTC
TRBJ1-3 . TRBV6-5 . CASSTVSGNTIYF TGTGCCAGCAGCACAGTATCTGGAAACACCATATATTTT
TRBJ1-2 . TRBV18 . CASSPNKGGYGYTF TGTGCCAGCTCACCCAATAAGGGAGGATATGGCTACACCTTC
TRBJ1-2 . TRBV9 once CASSVDSNYGYTF TGTGCCAGCAGCGTAGACAGCAACTATGGCTACACCTTC
TRBJ2-1 . TRBV2 . CASSRSVNEQFF TGTGCCAGCAGTCGGTCGGTCAATGAGCAGTTCTTC
TRBJ1-1 . TRBV7-2 . CASSSQSGVGTEAFF TGTGCCAGCAGCTCCCAGTCAGGGGTCGGCACTGAAGCTTTCTTT
TRBJ1-1 . TRBV19 . CASSRGRGNTEAFF TGTGCCAGTAGTCGGGGCAGGGGGAACACTGAAGCTTTCTTT
TRBJ1-2 TRBD1 TRBV6-2/TRBV6-3 . CASSSPGQTYGYTF TGTGCCAGCAGTTCCCCGGGACAGACCTATGGCTACACCTTC